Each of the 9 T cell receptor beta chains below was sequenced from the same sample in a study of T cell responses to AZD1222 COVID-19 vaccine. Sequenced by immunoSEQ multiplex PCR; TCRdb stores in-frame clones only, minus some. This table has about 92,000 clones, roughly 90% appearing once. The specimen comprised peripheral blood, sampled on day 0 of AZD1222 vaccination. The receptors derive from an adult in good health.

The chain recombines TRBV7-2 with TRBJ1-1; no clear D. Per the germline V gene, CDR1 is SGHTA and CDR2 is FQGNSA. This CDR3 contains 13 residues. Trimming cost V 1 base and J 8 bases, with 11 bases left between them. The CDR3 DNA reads TGTGCCAGCAGCTTAGTCTCCCCCTCGGAAGCTTTCTTT. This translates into CASSLVSPSEAFF.

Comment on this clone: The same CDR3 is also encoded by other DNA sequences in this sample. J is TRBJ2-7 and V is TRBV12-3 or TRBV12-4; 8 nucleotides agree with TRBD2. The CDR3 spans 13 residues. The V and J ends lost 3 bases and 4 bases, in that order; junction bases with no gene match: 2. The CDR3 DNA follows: TGTGCCAGCAGTTTCGGGACTAGGTACGAGCAGTACTTC. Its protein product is CASSFGTRYEQYF.

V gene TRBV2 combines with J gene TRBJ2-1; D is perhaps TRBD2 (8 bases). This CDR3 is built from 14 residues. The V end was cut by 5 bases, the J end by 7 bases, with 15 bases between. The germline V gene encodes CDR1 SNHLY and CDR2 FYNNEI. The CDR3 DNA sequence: TGTGCCAGCAGTAAGGGGGCTAGCGGGAATGAGCAGTTCTTC. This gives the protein CASSKGASGNEQFF.

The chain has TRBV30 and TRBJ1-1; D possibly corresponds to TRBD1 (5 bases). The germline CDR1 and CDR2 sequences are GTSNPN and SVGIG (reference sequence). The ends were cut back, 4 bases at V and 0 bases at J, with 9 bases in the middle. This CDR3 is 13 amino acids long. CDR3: CAWNRGLNTEAFF. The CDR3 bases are TGTGCCTGGAACCGGGGCCTGAACACTGAAGCTTTCTTT.

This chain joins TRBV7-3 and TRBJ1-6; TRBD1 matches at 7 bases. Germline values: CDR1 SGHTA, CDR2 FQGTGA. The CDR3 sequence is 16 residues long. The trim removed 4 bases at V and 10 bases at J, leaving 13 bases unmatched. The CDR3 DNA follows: TGTGCCAGCAGCTCGAAAGACAGGGCTAGGAACTCACCCCTCCACTTT. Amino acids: CASSSKDRARNSPLHF.

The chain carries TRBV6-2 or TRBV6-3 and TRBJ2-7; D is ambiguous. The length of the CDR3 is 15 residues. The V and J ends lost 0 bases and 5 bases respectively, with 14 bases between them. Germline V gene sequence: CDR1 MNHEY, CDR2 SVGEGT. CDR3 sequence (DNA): TGTGCCAGCAGTTACTCGGGCAGCTTCCCTAACGAGCAGTACTTC. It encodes CASSYSGSFPNEQYF.

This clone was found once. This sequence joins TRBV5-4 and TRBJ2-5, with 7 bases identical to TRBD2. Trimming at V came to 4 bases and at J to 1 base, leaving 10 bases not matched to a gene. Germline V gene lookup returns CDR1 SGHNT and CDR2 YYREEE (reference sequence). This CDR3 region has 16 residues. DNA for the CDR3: TGTGCCAGCAGCCGGGGGGAGGGCGTAATCCAAGAGACCCAGTACTTC. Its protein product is CASSRGEGVIQETQYF.

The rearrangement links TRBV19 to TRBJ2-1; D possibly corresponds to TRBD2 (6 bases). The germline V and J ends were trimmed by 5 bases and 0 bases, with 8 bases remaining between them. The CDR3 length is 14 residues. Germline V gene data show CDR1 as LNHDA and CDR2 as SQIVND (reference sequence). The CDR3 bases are TGTGCCAGTAGTGGGACTGTCTCCTACAATGAGCAGTTCTTC. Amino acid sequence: CASSGTVSYNEQFF.

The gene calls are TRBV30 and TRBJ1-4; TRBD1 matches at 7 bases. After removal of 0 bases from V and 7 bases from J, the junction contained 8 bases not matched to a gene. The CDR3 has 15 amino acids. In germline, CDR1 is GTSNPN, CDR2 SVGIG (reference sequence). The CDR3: CAWSVLGRGGEKLFF. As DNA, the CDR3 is TGTGCCTGGAGTGTACTAGGCAGGGGGGGTGAAAAACTGTTTTTT. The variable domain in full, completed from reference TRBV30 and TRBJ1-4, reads SQTIHQWPATLVQPVGSPLSLECTVEGTSNPNLYWYRQAAGRGLQLLFYSVGIGQISSEVPQNLSASRPQDRQFILSSKKLLLSDSGFYLCAWSVLGRGGEKLFFGSGTQLSVL.